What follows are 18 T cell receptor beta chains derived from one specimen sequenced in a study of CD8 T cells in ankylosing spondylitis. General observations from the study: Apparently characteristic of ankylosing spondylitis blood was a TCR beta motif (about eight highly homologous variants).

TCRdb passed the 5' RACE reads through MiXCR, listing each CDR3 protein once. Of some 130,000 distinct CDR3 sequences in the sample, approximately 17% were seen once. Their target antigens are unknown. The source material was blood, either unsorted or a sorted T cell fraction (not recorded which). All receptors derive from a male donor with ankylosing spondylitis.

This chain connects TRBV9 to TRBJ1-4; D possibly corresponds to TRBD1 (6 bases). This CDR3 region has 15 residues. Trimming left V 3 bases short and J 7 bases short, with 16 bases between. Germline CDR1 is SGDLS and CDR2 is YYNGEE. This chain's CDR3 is CASSAGAGDVEKLFF. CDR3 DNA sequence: TGTGCCAGCAGCGCCGGGGCAGGGGACGTTGAAAAACTGTTTTTT.

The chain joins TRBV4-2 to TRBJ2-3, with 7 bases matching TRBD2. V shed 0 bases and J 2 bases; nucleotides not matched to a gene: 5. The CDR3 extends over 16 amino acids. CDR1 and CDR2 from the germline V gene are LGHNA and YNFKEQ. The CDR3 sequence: CASSQDLLAPTDTQYF. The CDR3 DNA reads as TGTGCCAGCAGCCAAGATTTACTAGCGCCCACAGATACGCAGTATTTT.

The CDR3 nucleotides read TGTGCCAGCAGCCGCGGACGGGACTCTGGGGCCAACGTCCTGACTTTC. Residues: CASSRGRDSGANVLTF. The chain couples TRBV7-6 to TRBJ2-6; D is perhaps TRBD2 (5 bases). The CDR3 runs 16 residues. Germline CDR1 and CDR2: SGHVS and FNYEAQ. The ends were cut back, 5 bases at V and 0 bases at J, with 11 bases in the middle.

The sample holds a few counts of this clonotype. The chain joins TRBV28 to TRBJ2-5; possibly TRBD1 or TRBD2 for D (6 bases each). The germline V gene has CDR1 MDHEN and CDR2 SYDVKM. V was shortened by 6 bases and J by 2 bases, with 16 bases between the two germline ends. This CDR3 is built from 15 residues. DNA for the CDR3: TGTGCCAGCAGGAACCTCAGGGGAGGTCAAGAGACCCAGTACTTC. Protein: CASRNLRGGQETQYF. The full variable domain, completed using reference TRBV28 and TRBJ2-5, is DVKVTQSSRYLVKRTGEKVFLECVQDMDHENMFWYRQDPGLGLRLIYFSYDVKMKEKGDIPEGYSVSREKKERFSLILESASTNQTSMYLCASRNLRGGQETQYFGPGTRLLVL.

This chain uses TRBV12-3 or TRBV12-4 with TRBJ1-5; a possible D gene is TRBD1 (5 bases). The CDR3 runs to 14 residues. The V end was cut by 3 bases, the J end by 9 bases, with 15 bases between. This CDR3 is CASSFSREQWPQHF. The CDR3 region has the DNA TGTGCCAGCAGTTTCAGCAGGGAGCAATGGCCCCAGCATTTT.

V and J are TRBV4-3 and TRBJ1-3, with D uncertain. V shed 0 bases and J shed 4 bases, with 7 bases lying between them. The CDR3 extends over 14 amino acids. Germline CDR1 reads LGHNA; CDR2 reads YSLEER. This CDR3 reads CASSQELAGNTIYF. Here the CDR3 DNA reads TGCGCCAGCAGCCAAGAATTGGCGGGAAACACCATATATTTT.

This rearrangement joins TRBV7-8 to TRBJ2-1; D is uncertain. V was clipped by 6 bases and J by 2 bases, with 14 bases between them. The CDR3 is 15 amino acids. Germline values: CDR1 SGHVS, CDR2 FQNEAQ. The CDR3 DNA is TGTGCCAGCAGTCCCGTTGGATCTGCCTACAATGAGCAGTTCTTC. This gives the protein CASSPVGSAYNEQFF.

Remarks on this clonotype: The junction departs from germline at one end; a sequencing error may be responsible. CDR3 in DNA: TGTGCTAGCAGCTTAGCGCCTGGACTAGCGGGATCCTACAATGAGCAGTTCTTC. Residues: CASSLAPGLAGSYNEQFF. The J gene is TRBJ2-1, the V gene TRBV7-7; 12 nucleotides agree with TRBD2. The CDR3 length is 18 residues. Germline CDR1 SSHAT, CDR2 FNYEAQ (reference sequence). Based on the CDR3 plus reference TRBV7-7 and TRBJ2-1, the full variable domain is GAGVSQSPRYKVTKRGQDVTLRCDPISSHATLYWYQQALGQGPEFLTYFNYEAQPDKSGLPSDRFSAERPEGSISTLTIQRTEQRDSAMYRCASSLAPGLAGSYNEQFFGPGTRLTVL.

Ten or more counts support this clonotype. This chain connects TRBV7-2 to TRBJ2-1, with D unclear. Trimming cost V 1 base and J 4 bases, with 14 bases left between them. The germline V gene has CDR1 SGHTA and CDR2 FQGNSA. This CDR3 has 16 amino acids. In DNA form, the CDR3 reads TGTGCCAGCAGCTTAGGTCCAGCGTATTCTTACAATGAGCAGTTCTTC. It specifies CASSLGPAYSYNEQFF. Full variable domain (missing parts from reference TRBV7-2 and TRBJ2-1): GAGVSQSPSNKVTEKGKDVELRCDPISGHTALYWYRQSLGQGLEFLIYFQGNSAPDKSGLPSDRFSAERTGGSVSTLTIQRTQQEDSAVYLCASSLGPAYSYNEQFFGPGTRLTVL.

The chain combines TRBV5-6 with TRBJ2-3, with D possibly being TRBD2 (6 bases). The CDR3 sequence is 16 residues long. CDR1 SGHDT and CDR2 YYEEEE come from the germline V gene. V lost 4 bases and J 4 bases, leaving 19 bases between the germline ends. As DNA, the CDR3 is TGTGCCAGCAGCCTTCCTGGAGGGCCGGGTCCAGATACGCAGTATTTT. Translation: CASSLPGGPGPDTQYF.

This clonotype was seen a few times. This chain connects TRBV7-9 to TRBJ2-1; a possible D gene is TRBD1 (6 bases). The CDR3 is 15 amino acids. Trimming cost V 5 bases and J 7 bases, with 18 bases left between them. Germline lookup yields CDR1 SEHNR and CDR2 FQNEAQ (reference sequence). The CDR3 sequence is CASSPRQASTNEQFF. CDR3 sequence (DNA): TGTGCCAGCAGCCCCCGACAGGCGTCTACAAATGAGCAGTTCTTC.

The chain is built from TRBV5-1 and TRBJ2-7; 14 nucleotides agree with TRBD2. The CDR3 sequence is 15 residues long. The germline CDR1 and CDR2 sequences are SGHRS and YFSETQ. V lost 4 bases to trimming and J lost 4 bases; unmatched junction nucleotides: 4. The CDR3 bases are TGCGCCAGCAGCCCGGGACTAGCGGGAGAGTACGAGCAGTACTTC. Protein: CASSPGLAGEYEQYF.

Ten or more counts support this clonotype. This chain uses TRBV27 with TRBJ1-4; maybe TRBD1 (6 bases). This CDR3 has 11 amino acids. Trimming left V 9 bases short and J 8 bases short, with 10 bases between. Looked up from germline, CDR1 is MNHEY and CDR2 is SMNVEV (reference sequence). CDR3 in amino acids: CASSGGEKLFF. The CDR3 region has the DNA TGTGCCAGTAGTGGGGGCGAAAAACTGTTTTTT. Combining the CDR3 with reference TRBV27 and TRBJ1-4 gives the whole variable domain EAQVTQNPRYLITVTGKKLTVTCSQNMNHEYMSWYRQDPGLGLRQIYYSMNVEVTDKGDVPEGYKVSRKEKRNFPLILESPSPNQTSLYFCASSGGEKLFFGSGTQLSVL.

The CDR3 region has the DNA TGTGCCAGCAGCTGGACAGGCCTACTCTTCTCTGGGGCCAACGTCCTGACTTTC. Protein: CASSWTGLLFSGANVLTF. The V gene is TRBV2, the J gene TRBJ2-6; 7 bases line up with TRBD1. The V and J ends lost 6 bases and 0 bases, in that order; junction bases with no gene match: 11. The CDR3 runs to 18 residues. The germline gives CDR1 SNHLY, CDR2 FYNNEI. Drawing the rest from reference TRBV2 and TRBJ2-6, the complete variable domain is EPEVTQTPSHQVTQMGQEVILRCVPISNHLYFYWYRQILGQKVEFLVSFYNNEISEKSEIFDDQFSVERPDGSNFTLKIRSTKLEDSAMYFCASSWTGLLFSGANVLTFGAGSRLTVL.

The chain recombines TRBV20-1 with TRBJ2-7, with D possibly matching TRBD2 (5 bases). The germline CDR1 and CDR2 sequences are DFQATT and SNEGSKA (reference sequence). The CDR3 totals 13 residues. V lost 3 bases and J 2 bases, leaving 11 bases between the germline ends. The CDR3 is CSASNLAAYEQYF. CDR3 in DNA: TGCAGTGCTAGTAACCTAGCAGCCTACGAGCAGTACTTC.

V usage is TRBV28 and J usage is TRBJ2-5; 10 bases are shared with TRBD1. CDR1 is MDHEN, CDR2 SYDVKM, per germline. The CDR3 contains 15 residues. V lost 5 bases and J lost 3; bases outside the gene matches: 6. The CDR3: CASSQDRGSKETQYF. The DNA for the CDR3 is TGTGCCAGCAGTCAGGACAGGGGGTCAAAAGAGACCCAGTACTTC.

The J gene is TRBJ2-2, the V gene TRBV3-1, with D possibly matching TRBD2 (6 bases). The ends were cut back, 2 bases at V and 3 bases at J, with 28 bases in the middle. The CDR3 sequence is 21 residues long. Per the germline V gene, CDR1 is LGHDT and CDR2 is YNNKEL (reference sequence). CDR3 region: CASSQRCTKGTSPRYTGELFF. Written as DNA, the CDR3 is TGTGCCAGCAGCCAACGATGTACTAAGGGAACTAGCCCGCGGTACACCGGGGAGCTGTTTTTT.

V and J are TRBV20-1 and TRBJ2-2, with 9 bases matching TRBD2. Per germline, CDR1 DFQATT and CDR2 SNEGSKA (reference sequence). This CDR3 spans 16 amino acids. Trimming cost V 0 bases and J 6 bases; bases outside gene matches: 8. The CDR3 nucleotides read TGCAGTGCTAGAGACGGCGGGAGGGCCGGGGCCGGGGAGCTGTTTTTT. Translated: CSARDGGRAGAGELFF.